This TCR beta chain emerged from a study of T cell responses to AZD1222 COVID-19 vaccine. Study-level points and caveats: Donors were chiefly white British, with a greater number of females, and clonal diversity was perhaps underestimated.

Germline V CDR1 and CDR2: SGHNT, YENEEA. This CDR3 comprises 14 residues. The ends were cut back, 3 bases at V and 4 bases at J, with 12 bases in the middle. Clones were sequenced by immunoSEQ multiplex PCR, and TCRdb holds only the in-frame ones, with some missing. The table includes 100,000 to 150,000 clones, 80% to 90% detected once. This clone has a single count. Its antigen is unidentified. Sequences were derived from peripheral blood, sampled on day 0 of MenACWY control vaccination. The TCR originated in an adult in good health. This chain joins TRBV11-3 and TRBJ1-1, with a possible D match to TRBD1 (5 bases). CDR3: CASSFGQGITEAFF. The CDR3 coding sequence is TGTGCCAGCAGCTTCGGGCAGGGAATCACTGAAGCTTTCTTT. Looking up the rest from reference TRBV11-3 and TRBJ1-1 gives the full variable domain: EAGVVQSPRYKIIEKKQPVAFWCNPISGHNTLYWYLQNLGQGPELLIRYENEEAVDDSQLPKDRFSAERLKGVDSTLKIQPAELGDSAVYLCASSFGQGITEAFFGQGTRLTVV.